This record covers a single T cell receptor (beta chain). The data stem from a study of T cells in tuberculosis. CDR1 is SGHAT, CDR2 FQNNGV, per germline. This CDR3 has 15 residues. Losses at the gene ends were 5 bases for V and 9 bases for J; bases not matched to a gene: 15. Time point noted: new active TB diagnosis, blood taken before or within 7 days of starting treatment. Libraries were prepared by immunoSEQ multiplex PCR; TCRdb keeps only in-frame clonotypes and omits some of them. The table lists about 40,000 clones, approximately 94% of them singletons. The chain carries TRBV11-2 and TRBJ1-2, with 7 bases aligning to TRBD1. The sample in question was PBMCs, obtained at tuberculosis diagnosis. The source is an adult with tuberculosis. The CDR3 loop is CASSQEATGTPRYTF. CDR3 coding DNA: TGTGCCAGCAGCCAGGAAGCGACAGGGACTCCTCGCTACACCTTC.